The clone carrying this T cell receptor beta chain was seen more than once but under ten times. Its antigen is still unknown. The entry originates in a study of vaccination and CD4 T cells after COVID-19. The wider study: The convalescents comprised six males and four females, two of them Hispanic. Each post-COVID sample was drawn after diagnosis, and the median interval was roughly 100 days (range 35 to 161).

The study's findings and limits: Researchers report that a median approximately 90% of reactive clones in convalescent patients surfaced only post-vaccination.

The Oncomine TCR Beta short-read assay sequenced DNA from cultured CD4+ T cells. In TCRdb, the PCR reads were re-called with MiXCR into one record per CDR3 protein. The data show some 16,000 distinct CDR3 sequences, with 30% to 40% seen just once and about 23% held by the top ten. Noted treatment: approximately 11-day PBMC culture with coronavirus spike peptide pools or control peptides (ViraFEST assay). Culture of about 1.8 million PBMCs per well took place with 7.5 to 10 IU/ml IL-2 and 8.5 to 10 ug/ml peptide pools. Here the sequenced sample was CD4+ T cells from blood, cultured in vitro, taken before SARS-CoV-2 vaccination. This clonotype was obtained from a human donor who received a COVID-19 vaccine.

CDR3 sequence (DNA): TGTGCCAGCAGTGAACCCACAAGGAACACTGAAGCTTTCTTT. Translating it yields CASSEPTRNTEAFF. The chain has TRBV25-1 and TRBJ1-1; D is uncertain. The V gene's germline CDR1 is MGHDK and CDR2 SYGVNS. V was trimmed by 2 bases and J by 1 base, leaving 8 bases between them. This CDR3 spans 14 amino acids.